The entry that follows covers one TCR beta chain sequence. What it recognizes is unknown. No DNA is shown, since the ends of the CDR3 on it are uncertain; the CDR3 is the one TCRdb lists. The data were obtained in a study of T-cell reconstitution after alpha-beta-depleted transplantation in children. Study conclusions and caveats: Roughly two months post-transplant, alpha-beta T cells reportedly originated from several hundred graft clones that had expanded. Fresh T-cell production supplied most of the T-cell counts and diversity seen one year after transplant. Surviving recipient T cells and thymic progenitors underlay high day-60 TCRbeta diversity in some patients.

Unique molecular identifiers were built into the TCRbeta library. Via MiXCR, TCRdb re-called the PCR reads, giving one row per CDR3 protein. The repertoire includes around 370,000 distinct CDR3 sequences, about a sixth of them detected once, and just over 40% sits in the top ten. The CDR3 adds up to 18 amino acids, both ends counted. Germline V gene lookup returns CDR1 MNHEY and CDR2 SVGEGT. The chain has TRBV6-2 or TRBV6-3 and TRBJ2-5; the table's D call of TRBD2 was not tested on the DNA. The source is a male patient under 10 years old who had a stem cell transplant for acute lymphoblastic leukemia, so the T cells may come from the graft donor. Sequencing used PBMCs, mostly from graft donor cells, obtained 360 days after TCRalphabeta/CD19-depleted stem cell transplant. The CDR3 region is CASSYFGPGLAVGQTQYF.